These 14 T cell receptor beta chains came from one sample sequenced in a study of cytomegalovirus exposure and HLA in healthy donors. PCR was performed using 60 Vbeta and 13 Jbeta primers. Assay used: immunoSEQ multiplex PCR; TCRdb lists only in-frame clones, some missing. The sample consists of around 130,000 clones, around 8.5% of them appearing once. Material: PBMCs. The receptors come from a man in his forties in good health and CMV-seronegative.

The chain links TRBV27 to TRBJ2-5; 11 bases agree with TRBD2. CDR1 and CDR2 (germline): MNHEY, SMNVEV (reference sequence). The J segment lost 1 base and the V segment lost 4 bases, leaving 5 bases of the junction unmatched. This CDR3 contains 16 residues. CDR3 coding DNA: TGTGCCAGCAGTTCGAAGCTAGCGGGGGGCCAAGAGACCCAGTACTTC. Its translation: CASSSKLAGGQETQYF.

The chain is built from TRBV2 and TRBJ2-1; a possible D gene is TRBD1 (5 bases). The CDR3 length is 14 residues. Germline assignment: CDR1 SNHLY and CDR2 FYNNEI. The ends were cut back, 6 bases at V and 3 bases at J, with 12 bases in the middle. The CDR3 loop reads CASSRQGGYNEQFF. The CDR3 region has the DNA TGTGCCAGCAGCCGCCAGGGCGGCTACAATGAGCAGTTCTTC.

Many counts were recorded for this clone. The chain joins TRBV19 to TRBJ1-1; D uncertain. Germline V CDR1 and CDR2: LNHDA, SQIVND (reference sequence). This CDR3 has 14 residues. Between the trimmed V and J ends, which lost 3 bases and 2 bases, there was a span of 10 bases. The CDR3 nucleotides are TGTGCCAGTAGTATTTACAGAGAAAACACTGAAGCTTTCTTT. It specifies CASSIYRENTEAFF. Filled out from reference TRBV19 and TRBJ1-1, the complete variable domain reads DGGITQSPKYLFRKEGQNVTLSCEQNLNHDAMYWYRQDPGQGLRLIYYSQIVNDFQKGDIAEGYSVSREKKESFPLTVTSAQKNPTAFYLCASSIYRENTEAFFGQGTRLTVV.

Here the CDR3 reads CASGIRGGDNEQFF. CDR3 DNA sequence: TGCGCCAGCGGAATTCGGGGGGGGGACAATGAGCAGTTCTTC. The chain joins TRBV4-3 to TRBJ2-1; 8 bases fit TRBD2. In germline, CDR1 is LGHNA, CDR2 YSLEER. The V gene end was trimmed by 8 bases and the J gene end by 5 bases; junction bases not matched to a gene: 8. The CDR3 loop spans 14 amino acids.

This clone was seen a few times. V and J are TRBV10-3 and TRBJ1-3, with 8 bases that match TRBD1. CDR1 ENHRY and CDR2 SYGVKD come from the germline V gene. This CDR3 has 14 residues. The trim removed 4 bases at V and 4 bases at J, leaving 3 bases unmatched. The CDR3 reads CAISGQGPGNTIYF. The CDR3 region has the DNA TGTGCCATCAGTGGACAGGGGCCGGGAAACACCATATATTTT.

V is TRBV29-1 and J is TRBJ2-3; the D gene is possibly TRBD1 (5 bases). CDR1 and CDR2 (germline): SQVTM, ANQGSEA. CDR3 length: 13 amino acids. V lost 3 bases, J lost 2 bases, and 9 bases lay in between. The CDR3 DNA follows: TGCAGCGTTGACAGGGATCACACAGATACGCAGTATTTT. This sequence encodes CSVDRDHTDTQYF.

This clone has more than one count but fewer than ten. The V and J genes are TRBV5-1 and TRBJ2-5; TRBD2 matches at 8 bases. Germline-derived CDR1 and CDR2 are SGHRS and YFSETQ. This CDR3 comprises 14 residues. The junction had 6 bases not matched to a gene; V was cut back by 5 bases and J by 3 bases. The CDR3 region is CASRTGRGEETQYF. CDR3 coding DNA: TGCGCCAGCAGGACTGGGCGGGGGGAAGAGACCCAGTACTTC.

The genes are TRBV7-6 and TRBJ2-1, with 15 bases matching TRBD2. Germline values: CDR1 SGHVS, CDR2 FNYEAQ. The trim removed 5 bases at V and 4 bases at J, leaving 6 bases unmatched. CDR3 length: 17 amino acids. The CDR3, as DNA: TGTGCCAGCAGCCGGACTAGCGGGGGGGCTAGGTACAATGAGCAGTTCTTC. Translating it yields CASSRTSGGARYNEQFF.

The chain has TRBV4-1 and TRBJ2-7, with D perhaps matching TRBD1 (5 bases). Germline V CDR1 and CDR2: MGHRA, YSYEKL. This CDR3 region has 15 residues. V lost 1 base, J lost 2 bases, and 12 bases lay in between. CDR3 sequence: CASSQGVGVTYEQYF. The CDR3 nucleotides are TGCGCCAGCAGCCAAGGAGTAGGGGTGACCTACGAGCAGTACTTC.

This clone was counted between two and nine times. V usage is TRBV27 and J usage is TRBJ1-5; D uncertain. CDR3 length: 15 amino acids. Germline V lookup: CDR1 MNHEY, CDR2 SMNVEV (reference sequence). The V end was cut by 2 bases, the J end by 3 bases, with 11 bases between. The CDR3 DNA sequence: TGTGCCAGCAGTTTAAGTTCGGGGTACAATCAGCCCCAGCATTTT. Translating gives CASSLSSGYNQPQHF.

There are a few counts of this clone. This rearrangement joins TRBV9 to TRBJ2-3; D is perhaps TRBD2 (6 bases). This CDR3 has 15 amino acids. Trimming removed 0 bases at V and 4 bases at J, with 12 bases between. In germline, CDR1 is SGDLS, CDR2 YYNGEE. The CDR3 loop is CASSVEGRSADTQYF. The CDR3 region has the DNA TGTGCCAGCAGCGTAGAGGGGAGGAGTGCAGATACGCAGTATTTT.

The sample holds a few counts of this clone. The chain uses TRBV6-5 and TRBJ2-1; the match to TRBD2 covers 8 bases. CDR1 MNHEY and CDR2 SVGAGI come from the germline V gene. The CDR3 spans 14 residues. V was clipped by 2 bases and J by 10 bases; unmatched bases: 7. The CDR3 reads CASSYPPRGGEQFF. CDR3 sequence (DNA): TGTGCCAGCAGTTACCCTCCCCGGGGGGGGGAGCAGTTCTTC.

The sample holds a few counts of this clone. The V gene is TRBV15, the J gene TRBJ1-4; no firm D call. This CDR3 has 15 residues. In germline, CDR1 is LNHNV, CDR2 YYDKDF (reference sequence). V was pared by 0 bases and J by 7 bases, with 12 bases between. CDR3 coding DNA: TGTGCCACCAGCAGAGACCTCGGGGTTGGTGAAAAACTGTTTTTT. Translated, it gives CATSRDLGVGEKLFF.

This clone was seen only a few times. V and J are TRBV9 and TRBJ2-7, with 9 bases matching TRBD2. The CDR3 is made up of 16 amino acids. With V trimmed by 4 bases and J by 5 bases, 13 bases remained unmatched. The germline V gene encodes CDR1 SGDLS and CDR2 YYNGEE. The CDR3 region is CASSPRLAAGSNEQYF. The CDR3 DNA follows: TGTGCCAGCAGCCCTCGACTAGCGGCGGGGTCCAACGAGCAGTACTTC.